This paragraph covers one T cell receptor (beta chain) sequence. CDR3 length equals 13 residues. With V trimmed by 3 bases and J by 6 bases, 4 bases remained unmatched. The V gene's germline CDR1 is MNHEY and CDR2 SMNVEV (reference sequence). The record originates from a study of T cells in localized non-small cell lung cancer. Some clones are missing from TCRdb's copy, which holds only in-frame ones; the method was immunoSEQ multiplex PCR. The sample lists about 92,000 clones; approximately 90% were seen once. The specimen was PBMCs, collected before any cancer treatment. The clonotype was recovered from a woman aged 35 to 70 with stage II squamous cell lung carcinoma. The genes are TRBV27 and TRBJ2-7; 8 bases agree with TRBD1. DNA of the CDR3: TGTGCCAGCAGTTTCGGACAGGGCTTCGAGCAGTACTTC. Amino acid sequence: CASSFGQGFEQYF.